This T cell receptor (beta chain) was recorded in a study of cytomegalovirus exposure and HLA in healthy donors. It was with 60 Vbeta and 13 Jbeta primers that the PCR ran. TCRdb keeps only in-frame clones here, not all; method: immunoSEQ multiplex PCR. This table holds about 300,000 clones, 70% to 90% found once. Study findings and constraints: Using the classifier, cytomegalovirus status was reportedly diagnosed with high specificity and sensitivity.

Remarks on this clone: Its target is unknown.

CDR3 size: 15 residues. Trimming shortened V by 0 bases and J by 3 bases, and 13 bases separated the two germline ends. Germline V gives CDR1 SGHDT, CDR2 YYEEEE. This sequence was found in a man in his forties in good health and CMV-seropositive. The sequenced sample consisted of PBMCs. The chain is built from TRBV5-6 and TRBJ2-7; maybe TRBD1 (5 bases). The CDR3 DNA follows: TGTGCCAGCAGCTTGGCAGGGAAACAACTCTACGAGCAGTACTTC. Translation: CASSLAGKQLYEQYF.